This T cell receptor (beta chain) was obtained from a study of technical replicates of blood from a handful of donors. This table comes from immunoSEQ multiplex PCR, and its TCRdb copy is limited to in-frame clones, with some not included. The table lists about 75,000 clones, around 97% of them singletons. The sequenced sample consisted of T cells isolated from PBMCs. The sequence was collected from a human donor in good health.

The CDR3: CASSSEAGVIDTQYF. In nucleotides, the CDR3 is TGTGCCAGCAGCTCAGAAGCGGGAGTAATAGATACGCAGTATTTT. V gene TRBV13 combines with J gene TRBJ2-3; 8 bases map to TRBD2. This CDR3 is 15 amino acids long. J lost 5 bases, V lost 4 bases, and 8 bases had no gene match. CDR1 is PRHDT and CDR2 is FYEKMQ in the germline V gene (reference sequence).